This entry is about one T cell receptor beta chain. TCRdb's copy holds only in-frame clones and misses some; the assay was immunoSEQ multiplex PCR. This table holds more than 75,000 clones, roughly 80% found once. The CDR3 covers 14 residues. The germline CDR1 and CDR2 sequences are SGHDN and FVKESK. V lost 4 bases and J 0 bases, leaving 6 bases between the germline ends. The sample is drawn from a study of OX40 agonist ivuxolimab in advanced cancers. The rearrangement uses TRBV14 and TRBJ1-4, with D possibly matching TRBD1 (5 bases). The sample in question was CD4+ or CD8+ T cells sorted from blood, obtained in a trial of the OX40 agonist ivuxolimab. The receptor was isolated from an adult with an advanced solid tumor such as melanoma, head and neck, liver or kidney cancer. The CDR3 is CASSLQATNEKLFF. The CDR3 region has the DNA TGTGCCAGCAGCCTACAGGCAACTAATGAAAAACTGTTTTTT.